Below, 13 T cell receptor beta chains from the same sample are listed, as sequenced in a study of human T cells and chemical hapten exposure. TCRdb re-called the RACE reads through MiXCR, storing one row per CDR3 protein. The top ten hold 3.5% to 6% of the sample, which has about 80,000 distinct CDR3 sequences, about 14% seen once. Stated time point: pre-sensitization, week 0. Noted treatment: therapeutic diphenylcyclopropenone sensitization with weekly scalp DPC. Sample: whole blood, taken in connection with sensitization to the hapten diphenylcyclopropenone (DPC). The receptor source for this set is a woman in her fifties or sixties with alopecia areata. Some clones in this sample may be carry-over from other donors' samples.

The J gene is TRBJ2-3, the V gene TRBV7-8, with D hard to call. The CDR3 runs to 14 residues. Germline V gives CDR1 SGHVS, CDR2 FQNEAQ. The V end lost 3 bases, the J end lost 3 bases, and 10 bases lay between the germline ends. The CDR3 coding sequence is TGTGCCAGCAGCTTCTGGCGTATTACAGATACGCAGTATTTT. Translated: CASSFWRITDTQYF.

The CDR3 region is CASSLNMAPNFQYF. The DNA for the CDR3 is TGTGCCAGCAGTTTAAATATGGCCCCGAATTTTCAGTACTTC. V usage is TRBV28 and J usage is TRBJ2-4, with unresolved D. V lost 2 bases and J 11 bases, leaving 16 bases between the germline ends. The CDR3 spans 14 residues. In germline, CDR1 is MDHEN, CDR2 SYDVKM.

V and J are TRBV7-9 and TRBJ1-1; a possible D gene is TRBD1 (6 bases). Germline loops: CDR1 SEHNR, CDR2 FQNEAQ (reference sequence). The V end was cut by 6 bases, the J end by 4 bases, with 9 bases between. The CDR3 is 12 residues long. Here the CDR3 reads CASSTGSTEAFF. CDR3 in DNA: TGTGCCAGCAGTACAGGGAGCACTGAAGCTTTCTTT.

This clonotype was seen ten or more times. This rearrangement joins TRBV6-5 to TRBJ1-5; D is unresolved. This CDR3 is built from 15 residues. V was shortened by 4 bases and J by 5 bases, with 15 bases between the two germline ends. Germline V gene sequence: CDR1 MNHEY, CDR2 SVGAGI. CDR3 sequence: CASSSLGRPDQPQHF. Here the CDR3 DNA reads TGTGCCAGCAGTTCCCTAGGTCGGCCAGATCAGCCCCAGCATTTT.

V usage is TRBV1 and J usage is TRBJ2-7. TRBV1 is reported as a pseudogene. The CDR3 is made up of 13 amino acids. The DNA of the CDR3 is TGCACCAGCAGCCAAGATCTTGGTGTCGAGCAGTACTTC. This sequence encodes CTSSQDLGVEQYF.

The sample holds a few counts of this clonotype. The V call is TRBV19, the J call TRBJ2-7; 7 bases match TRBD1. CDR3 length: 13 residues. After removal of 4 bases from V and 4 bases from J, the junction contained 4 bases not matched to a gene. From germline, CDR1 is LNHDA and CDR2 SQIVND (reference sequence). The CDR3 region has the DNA TGTGCCAGTAGTAGGCAGGGGGAATACGAGCAGTACTTC. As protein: CASSRQGEYEQYF. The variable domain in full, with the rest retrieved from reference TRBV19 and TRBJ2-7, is DGGITQSPKYLFRKEGQNVTLSCEQNLNHDAMYWYRQDPGQGLRLIYYSQIVNDFQKGDIAEGYSVSREKKESFPLTVTSAQKNPTAFYLCASSRQGEYEQYFGPGTRLTVT.

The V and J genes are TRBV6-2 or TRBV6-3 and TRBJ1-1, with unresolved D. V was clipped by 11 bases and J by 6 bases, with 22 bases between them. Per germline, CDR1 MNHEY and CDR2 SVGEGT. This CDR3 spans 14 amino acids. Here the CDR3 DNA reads TGTGCCGCCGTCCGGGAACAGATACTTTCTGAAGCTTTCTTT. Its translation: CAAVREQILSEAFF.

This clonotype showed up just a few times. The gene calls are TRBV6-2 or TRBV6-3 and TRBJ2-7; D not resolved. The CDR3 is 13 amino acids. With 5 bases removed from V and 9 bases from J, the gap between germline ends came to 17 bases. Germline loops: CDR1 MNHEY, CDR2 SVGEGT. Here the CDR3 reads CASSPLLKTGQYF. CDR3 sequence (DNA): TGTGCCAGCAGTCCCCTTTTGAAGACGGGGCAGTACTTC.

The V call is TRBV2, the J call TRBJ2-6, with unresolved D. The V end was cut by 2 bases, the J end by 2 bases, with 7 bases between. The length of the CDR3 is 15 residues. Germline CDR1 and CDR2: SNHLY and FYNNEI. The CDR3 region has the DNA TGTGCCAGCAGTGAAATAGGGACTGGGGCCAACGTCCTGACTTTC. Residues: CASSEIGTGANVLTF.

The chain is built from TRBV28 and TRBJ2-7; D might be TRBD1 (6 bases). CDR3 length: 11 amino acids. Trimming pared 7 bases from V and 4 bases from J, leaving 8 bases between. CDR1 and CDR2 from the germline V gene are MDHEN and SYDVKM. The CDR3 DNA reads TGTGCCAGCACTGACAGGTACGAGCAGTACTTC. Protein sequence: CASTDRYEQYF.

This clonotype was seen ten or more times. CDR3 DNA: TGTGCCAGCAGCTTCAGAGCAACTAATGAAAAACTGTTTTTT. It yields the protein CASSFRATNEKLFF. The chain combines TRBV5-5 with TRBJ1-4; D is ambiguous. Trimming cost V 2 bases and J 0 bases, with 5 bases left between them. Per the germline V gene, CDR1 is SGHKS and CDR2 is YYEKEE (reference sequence). This CDR3 is built from 14 residues.

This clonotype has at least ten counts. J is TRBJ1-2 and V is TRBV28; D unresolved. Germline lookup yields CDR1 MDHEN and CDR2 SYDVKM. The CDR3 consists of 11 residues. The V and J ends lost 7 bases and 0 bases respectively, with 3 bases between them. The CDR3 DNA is TGTGCCAGCAACGCTAACTATGGCTACACCTTC. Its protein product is CASNANYGYTF.

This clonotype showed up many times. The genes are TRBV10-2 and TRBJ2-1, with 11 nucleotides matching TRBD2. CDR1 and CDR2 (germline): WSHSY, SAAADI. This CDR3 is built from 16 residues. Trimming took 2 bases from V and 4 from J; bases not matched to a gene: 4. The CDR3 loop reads CASSEQGLAVYNEQFF. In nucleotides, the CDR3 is TGCGCCAGCAGTGAGCAGGGACTAGCGGTTTACAATGAGCAGTTCTTC.